The clone carrying this T cell receptor (beta chain) was observed a handful of times. Only in-frame clones appear in the TCRdb table, and some are missing; sequencing was by immunoSEQ multiplex PCR. The sample carries roughly 130,000 clones, about 90% recorded once. The data originate from a study of cytomegalovirus exposure and HLA in healthy donors. Trimming pared 5 bases from V and 5 bases from J, leaving 13 bases between. The CDR3 has 13 residues. Germline V gives CDR1 LNHDA, CDR2 SQIVND (reference sequence). This clonotype was obtained from a man aged 30-40 years in good health and CMV-seronegative. The rearrangement links TRBV19 to TRBJ2-7; TRBD1 might be the D (6 bases). The specimen was PBMCs. The CDR3 reads CASSGRGPHEQYF. The CDR3 coding sequence is TGTGCCAGTAGTGGCAGGGGCCCCCACGAGCAGTACTTC.